These T cell receptor beta chains were read from a single sample in a study of cytomegalovirus exposure and HLA in healthy donors. Only in-frame clones appear in the TCRdb table, and some are missing; sequencing was by immunoSEQ multiplex PCR. This table has approximately 180,000 clones, around four fifths appearing once. Sequencing was carried out using PBMCs. The receptors were gathered from a middle-aged woman in good health and CMV-seronegative. Each CDR3 is given with its conserved first and last residue. D genes are given only for firm matches. A row's size may be missing; if present it is once, few, many or a size class.

TRBV11-3,16,.,.,TRBJ1-6,CASSSGSGQGNSPLHF,TGTGCCAGCAGCTCCGGCTCCGGTCAGGGTAATTCACCCCTCCACTTT
TRBV9,15,.,TRBD2,TRBJ2-5,CASSPPGGGAETQYF,TGTGCCAGCTCGCCCCCCGGCGGGGGAGCAGAGACCCAGTACTTC
TRBV9,14,.,.,TRBJ1-2,CASSLSDSNYGYTF,TGTGCCAGCAGCTTATCGGACAGTAACTATGGCTACACCTTC
TRBV2,17,.,TRBD2,TRBJ2-1,CASSYDTAGVDYNEQFF,TGTGCCAGCAGTTACGACACAGCGGGAGTCGACTACAATGAGCAGTTCTTC
TRBV10-3,13,once,TRBD1,TRBJ1-5,CAIRGQGEQPQHF,TGTGCCATCAGAGGACAGGGGGAACAGCCCCAGCATTTT
TRBV18,13,.,.,TRBJ2-7,CASSPTRSYEQYF,TGTGCCAGCTCACCAACGCGGTCGTACGAGCAGTACTTC
TRBV6-6,11,.,.,TRBJ1-2,CASSSRLDYTF,TGTGCCAGCAGTTCCCGTCTAGACTACACCTTC
TRBV6-1,14,.,.,TRBJ2-3,CASSEGGGVDTQYF,TGTGCCAGCAGTGAAGGGGGAGGAGTAGATACGCAGTATTTT
TRBV28,15,.,TRBD1,TRBJ1-2,CASRSTGDPNYGYTF,TGTGCCAGCAGATCAACAGGGGACCCCAACTATGGCTACACCTTC
TRBV6-5,13,.,TRBD1,TRBJ2-1,CASSYRGLAEQFF,TGTGCCAGCAGTTACAGGGGGCTCGCTGAGCAGTTCTTC
TRBV2,15,once,.,TRBJ2-6,CASSVTVPGANVLTF,TGTGCCAGCAGTGTTACAGTCCCCGGGGCCAACGTCCTGACTTTC
TRBV25-1,14,.,.,TRBJ2-5,CASSESDRQETQYF,TGTGCCAGCAGTGAATCCGACAGGCAAGAGACCCAGTACTTC
TRBV19,18,.,.,TRBJ1-5,CASTETGFARNSNQPQHF,TGTGCCAGTACCGAGACAGGTTTCGCGCGGAATTCCAATCAGCCCCAGCATTTT